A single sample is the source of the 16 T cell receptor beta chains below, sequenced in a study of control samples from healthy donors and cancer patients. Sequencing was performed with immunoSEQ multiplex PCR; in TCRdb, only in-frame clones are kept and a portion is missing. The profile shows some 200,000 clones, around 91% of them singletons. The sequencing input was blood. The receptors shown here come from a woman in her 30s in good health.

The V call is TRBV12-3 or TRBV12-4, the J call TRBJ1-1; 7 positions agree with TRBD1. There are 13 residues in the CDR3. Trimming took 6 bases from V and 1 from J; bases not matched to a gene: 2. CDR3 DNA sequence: TGTGCCAGCAGGGGACAGCCGAACACTGAAGCTTTCTTT. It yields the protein CASRGQPNTEAFF.

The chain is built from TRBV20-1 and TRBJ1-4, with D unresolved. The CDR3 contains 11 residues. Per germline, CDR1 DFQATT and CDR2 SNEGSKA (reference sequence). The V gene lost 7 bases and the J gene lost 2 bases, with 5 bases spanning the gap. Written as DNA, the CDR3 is TGCAGTGTCCTTACTAATGAAAAACTGTTTTTT. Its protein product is CSVLTNEKLFF.

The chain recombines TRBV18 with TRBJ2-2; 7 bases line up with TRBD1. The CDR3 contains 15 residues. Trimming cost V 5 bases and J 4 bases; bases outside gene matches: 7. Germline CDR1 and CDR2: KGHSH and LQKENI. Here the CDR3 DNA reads TGTGCCAGCTCATTTCCGGACAGGCCCACCGGGGAGCTGTTTTTT. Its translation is CASSFPDRPTGELFF.

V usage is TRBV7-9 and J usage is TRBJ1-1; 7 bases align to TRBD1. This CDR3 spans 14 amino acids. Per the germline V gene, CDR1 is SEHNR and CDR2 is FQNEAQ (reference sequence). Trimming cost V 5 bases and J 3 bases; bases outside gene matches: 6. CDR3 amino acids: CASSTTGLYTEAFF. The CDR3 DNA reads TGTGCCAGCAGCACGACAGGGTTGTACACTGAAGCTTTCTTT.

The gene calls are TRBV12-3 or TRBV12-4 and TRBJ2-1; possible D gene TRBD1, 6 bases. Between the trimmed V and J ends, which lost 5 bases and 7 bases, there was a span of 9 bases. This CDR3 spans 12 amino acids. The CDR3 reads CASSRQANEQFF. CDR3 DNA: TGTGCCAGCAGTCGACAGGCAAATGAGCAGTTCTTC.

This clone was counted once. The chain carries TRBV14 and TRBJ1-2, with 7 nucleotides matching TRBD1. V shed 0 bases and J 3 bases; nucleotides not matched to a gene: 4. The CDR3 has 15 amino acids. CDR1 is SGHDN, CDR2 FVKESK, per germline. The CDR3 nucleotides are TGTGCCAGCAGCCAAGAGTTGGGGACAGACTATGGCTACACCTTC. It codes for CASSQELGTDYGYTF.

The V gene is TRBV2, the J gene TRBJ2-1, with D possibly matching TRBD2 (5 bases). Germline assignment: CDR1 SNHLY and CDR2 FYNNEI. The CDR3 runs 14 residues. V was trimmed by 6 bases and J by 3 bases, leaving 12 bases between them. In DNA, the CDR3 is TGTGCCAGCAGAAGGGAGATGGACTACAATGAGCAGTTCTTC. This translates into CASRREMDYNEQFF.

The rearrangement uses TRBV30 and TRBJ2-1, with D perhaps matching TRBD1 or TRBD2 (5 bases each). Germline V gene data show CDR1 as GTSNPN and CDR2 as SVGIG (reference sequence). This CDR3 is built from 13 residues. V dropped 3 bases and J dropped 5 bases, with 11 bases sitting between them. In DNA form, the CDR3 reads TGTGCCTGGAGCATGGGACCCAACAATGAGCAGTTCTTC. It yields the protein CAWSMGPNNEQFF.

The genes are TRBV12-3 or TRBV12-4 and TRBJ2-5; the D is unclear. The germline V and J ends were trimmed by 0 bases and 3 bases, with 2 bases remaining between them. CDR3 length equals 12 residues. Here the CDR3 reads CASSLAKETQYF. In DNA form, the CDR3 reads TGTGCCAGCAGTTTAGCCAAAGAGACCCAGTACTTC.

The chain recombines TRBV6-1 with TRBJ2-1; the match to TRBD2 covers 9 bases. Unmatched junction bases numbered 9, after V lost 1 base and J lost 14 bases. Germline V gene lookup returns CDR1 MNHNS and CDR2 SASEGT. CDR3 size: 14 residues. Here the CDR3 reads CASSEGGGGAEEFF. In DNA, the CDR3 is TGTGCCAGCAGTGAAGGTGGCGGGGGGGCCGAGGAGTTCTTC.

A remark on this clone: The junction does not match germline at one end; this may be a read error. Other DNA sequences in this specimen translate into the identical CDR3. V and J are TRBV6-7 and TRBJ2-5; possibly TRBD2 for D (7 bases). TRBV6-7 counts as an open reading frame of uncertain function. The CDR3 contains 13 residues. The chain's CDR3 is CASSYSGGETQYF. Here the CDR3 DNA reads TGTGCCAGCAGTTACTCAGGGGGGGAGACTCAGTACTTC.

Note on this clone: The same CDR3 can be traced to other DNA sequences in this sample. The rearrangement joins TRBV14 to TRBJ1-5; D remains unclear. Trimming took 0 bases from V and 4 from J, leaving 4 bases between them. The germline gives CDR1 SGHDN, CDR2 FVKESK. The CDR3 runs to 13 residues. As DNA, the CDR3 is TGTGCCAGCAGCCAAGAGGGAAATCAGCCCCAGCATTTT. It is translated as CASSQEGNQPQHF.

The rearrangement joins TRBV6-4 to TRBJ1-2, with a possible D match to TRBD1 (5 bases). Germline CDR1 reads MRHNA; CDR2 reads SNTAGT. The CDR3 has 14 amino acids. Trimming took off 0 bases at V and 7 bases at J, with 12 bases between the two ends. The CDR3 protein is CASSDSVAGSGYTF. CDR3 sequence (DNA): TGTGCCAGCAGTGACTCGGTCGCAGGGTCTGGCTACACCTTC.

Here the CDR3 DNA reads TGTGCCAGCAGCAAAGCGGGACTAGCGGGACCTAGCACAGATACGCAGTATTTT. Translated: CASSKAGLAGPSTDTQYF. V and J are TRBV21-1 and TRBJ2-3; the table's TRBD2 call for D was not verified on the DNA. TRBV21-1 is a pseudogene segment. The CDR3 consists of 18 residues.

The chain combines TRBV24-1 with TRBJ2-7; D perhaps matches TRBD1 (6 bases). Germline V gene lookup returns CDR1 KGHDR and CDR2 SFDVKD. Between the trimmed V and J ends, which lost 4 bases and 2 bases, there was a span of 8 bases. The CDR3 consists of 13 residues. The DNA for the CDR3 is TGTGCCACCAGTGACGGGACAACCTACGAGCAGTACTTC. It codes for CATSDGTTYEQYF.

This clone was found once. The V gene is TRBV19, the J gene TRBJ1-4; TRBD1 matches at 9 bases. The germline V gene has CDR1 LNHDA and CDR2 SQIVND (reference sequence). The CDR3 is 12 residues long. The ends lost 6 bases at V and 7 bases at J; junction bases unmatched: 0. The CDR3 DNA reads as TGTGCCAGTAGGGACAGGGGTGAAAAACTGTTTTTT. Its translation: CASRDRGEKLFF.